The sequence of this T cell receptor (beta chain) was determined in a study of molecular identifiers for immune sequencing clone quantification. Study details: Within a replicate experiment, RNA obtained from either around 20,000 or 99,000 naive CD8 cells was divided into five aliquots, and four of those aliquots were then sequenced.

Bulk TCR libraries used previously described methods and listed TCR primers. TCRdb reprocessed the PCR reads via MiXCR and lists one record per CDR3 protein. The sample records over 90,000 distinct CDR3 sequences, less than 35% being singletons. Germline lookup yields CDR1 SGHAT and CDR2 FQNNGV. With 8 bases removed from V and 1 base from J, the gap between germline ends came to 9 bases. CDR3 length equals 12 residues. This clonotype was observed a handful of times. Its antigen remains unknown. Study results and limitations: Investigators reportedly could detect spiked Jurkat TCR RNA from one cell among over 900,000 naive cells.

The sequence was collected from a human donor in good health. Some libraries in this study had Jurkat cell RNA spiked in. The sequencing input was naive CD8+ T cells from blood, with Jurkat cell RNA spiked in. Subset specified: FACS-sorted CD8+CD4-CCR7+CD45RA+ naive T cells. The V and J genes are TRBV11-2 and TRBJ2-7; D perhaps matches TRBD2 (5 bases). The CDR3 DNA sequence: TGTGCCAGCGGGAGCTCTTCCTACGAGCAGTACTTC. Protein product: CASGSSSYEQYF.